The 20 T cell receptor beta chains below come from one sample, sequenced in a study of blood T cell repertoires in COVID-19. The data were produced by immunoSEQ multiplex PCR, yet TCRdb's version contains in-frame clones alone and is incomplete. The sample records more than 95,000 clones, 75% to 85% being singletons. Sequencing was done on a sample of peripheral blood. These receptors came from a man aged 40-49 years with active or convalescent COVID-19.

CDR3 region: CSVEGTGLNEQYF. The DNA of the CDR3 is TGCAGCGTTGAAGGGACAGGGCTTAACGAGCAGTACTTC. The gene calls are TRBV29-1 and TRBJ2-7; 8 bases fit TRBD1. This CDR3 is 13 amino acids long. The ends lost 1 base at V and 5 bases at J; junction bases unmatched: 4. Germline V CDR1 and CDR2: SQVTM, ANQGSEA.

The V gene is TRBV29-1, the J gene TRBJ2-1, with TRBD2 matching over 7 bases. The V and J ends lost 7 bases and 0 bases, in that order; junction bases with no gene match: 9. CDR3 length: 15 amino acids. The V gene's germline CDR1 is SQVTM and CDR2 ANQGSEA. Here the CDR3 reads CSGSSGQNSYNEQFF. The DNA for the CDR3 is TGCAGCGGGAGTAGCGGGCAGAACTCCTACAATGAGCAGTTCTTC.

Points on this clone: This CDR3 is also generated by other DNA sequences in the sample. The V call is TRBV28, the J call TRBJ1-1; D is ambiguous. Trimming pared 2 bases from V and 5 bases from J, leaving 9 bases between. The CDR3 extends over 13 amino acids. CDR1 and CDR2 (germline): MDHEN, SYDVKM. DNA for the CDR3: TGTGCCAGCAGTTTAGGAGGTGGGACTGAAGCTTTCTTT. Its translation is CASSLGGGTEAFF.

CDR3 nucleotide sequence: TGTGCCAGCAGCTCAGCGGGAGGCTCCGTCACCGGGGAGCTGTTTTTT. Amino acids: CASSSAGGSVTGELFF. V usage is TRBV6-2 or TRBV6-3 and J usage is TRBJ2-2; 9 positions agree with TRBD2. Germline V lookup: CDR1 MNHEY, CDR2 SVGEGT. J gave up 4 bases and V 6 bases, and 9 bases lay outside the gene matches. This CDR3 contains 16 residues.

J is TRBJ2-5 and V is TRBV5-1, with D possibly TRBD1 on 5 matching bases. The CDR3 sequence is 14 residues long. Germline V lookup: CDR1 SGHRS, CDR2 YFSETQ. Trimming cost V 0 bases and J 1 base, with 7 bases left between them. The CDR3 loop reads CASSLGQGQETQYF. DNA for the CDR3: TGCGCCAGCAGCTTGGGGCAGGGCCAAGAGACCCAGTACTTC.

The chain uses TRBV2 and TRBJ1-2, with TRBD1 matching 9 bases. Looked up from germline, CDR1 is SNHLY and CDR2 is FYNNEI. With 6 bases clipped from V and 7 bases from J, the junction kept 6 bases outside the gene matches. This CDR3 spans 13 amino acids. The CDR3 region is CASSGQGISGYTF. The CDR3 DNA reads TGTGCCAGCAGCGGACAGGGGATTAGTGGCTACACCTTC.

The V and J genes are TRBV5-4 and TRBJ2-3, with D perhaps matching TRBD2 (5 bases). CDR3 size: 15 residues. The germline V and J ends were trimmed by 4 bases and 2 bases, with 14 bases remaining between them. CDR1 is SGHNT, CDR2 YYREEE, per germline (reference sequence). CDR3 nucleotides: TGTGCCAGCAGCCCGGAACGGGGTTTCACAGATACGCAGTATTTT. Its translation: CASSPERGFTDTQYF.

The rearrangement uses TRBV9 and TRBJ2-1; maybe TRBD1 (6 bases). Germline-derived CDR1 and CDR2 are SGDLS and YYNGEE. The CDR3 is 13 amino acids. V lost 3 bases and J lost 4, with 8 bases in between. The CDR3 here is CASSERGYNEQFF. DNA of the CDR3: TGTGCCAGCAGCGAAAGGGGGTACAATGAGCAGTTCTTC.

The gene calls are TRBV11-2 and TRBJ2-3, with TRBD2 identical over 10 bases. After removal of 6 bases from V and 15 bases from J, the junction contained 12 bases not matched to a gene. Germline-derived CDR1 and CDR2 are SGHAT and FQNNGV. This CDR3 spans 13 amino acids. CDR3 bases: TGTGCCAGCAGACCTACTAGCGGGACTCCGTATTATTTT. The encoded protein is CASRPTSGTPYYF.

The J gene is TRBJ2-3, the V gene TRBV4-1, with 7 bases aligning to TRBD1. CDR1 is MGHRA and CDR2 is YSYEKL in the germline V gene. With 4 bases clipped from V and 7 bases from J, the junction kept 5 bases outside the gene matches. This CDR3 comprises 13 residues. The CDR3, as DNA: TGCGCCAGCAGCCTGACAGGGACACATACGCAGTATTTT. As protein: CASSLTGTHTQYF.

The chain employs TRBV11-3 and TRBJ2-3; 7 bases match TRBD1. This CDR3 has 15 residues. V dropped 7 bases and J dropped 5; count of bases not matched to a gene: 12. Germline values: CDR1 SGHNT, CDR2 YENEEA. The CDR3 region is CASTPPQGLVDTQYF. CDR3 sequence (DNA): TGTGCCAGCACCCCCCCACAGGGGTTGGTAGATACGCAGTATTTT.

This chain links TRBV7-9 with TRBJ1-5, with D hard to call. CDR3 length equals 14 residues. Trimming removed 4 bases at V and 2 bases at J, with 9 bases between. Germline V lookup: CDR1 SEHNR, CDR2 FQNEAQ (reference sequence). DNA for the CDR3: TGTGCCAGCAGCTCCGCAGGCGGCAATCAGCCCCAGCATTTT. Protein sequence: CASSSAGGNQPQHF.

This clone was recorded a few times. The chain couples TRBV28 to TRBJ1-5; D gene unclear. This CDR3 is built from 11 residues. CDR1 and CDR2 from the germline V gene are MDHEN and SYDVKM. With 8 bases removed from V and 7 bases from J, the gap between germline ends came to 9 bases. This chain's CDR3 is CASQREQPQHF. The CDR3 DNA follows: TGTGCCAGCCAGAGGGAACAGCCCCAGCATTTT.

In nucleotides, the CDR3 is TGCGCCAGCAGCCACCCCAGCGGGGGGCCCGCCAGTGAGCAGTACTTC. Its translation: CASSHPSGGPASEQYF. The chain links TRBV4-1 to TRBJ2-7, with TRBD2 identical over 9 bases. CDR1 is MGHRA, CDR2 YSYEKL, per germline. V trimming: 3 bases; J trimming: 7 bases; junction bases outside the gene matches: 13. The CDR3 is 16 residues long.

CDR3: CATSRDVGTGTLYGYTF. CDR3 nucleotides: TGTGCCACCAGCAGAGACGTCGGGACAGGTACCCTCTATGGCTACACCTTC. This sequence joins TRBV15 and TRBJ1-2, with 8 bases that match TRBD1. From germline, CDR1 is LNHNV and CDR2 YYDKDF (reference sequence). The CDR3 consists of 17 residues. V lost 0 bases, J lost 4 bases, and 10 bases stayed unmatched.

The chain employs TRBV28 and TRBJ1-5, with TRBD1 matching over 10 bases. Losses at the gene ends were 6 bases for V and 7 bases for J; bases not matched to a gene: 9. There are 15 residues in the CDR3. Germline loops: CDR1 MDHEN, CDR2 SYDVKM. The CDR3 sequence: CASSLGQGFRQPQHF. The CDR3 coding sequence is TGTGCCAGCAGCCTGGGACAGGGGTTCAGGCAGCCCCAGCATTTT.

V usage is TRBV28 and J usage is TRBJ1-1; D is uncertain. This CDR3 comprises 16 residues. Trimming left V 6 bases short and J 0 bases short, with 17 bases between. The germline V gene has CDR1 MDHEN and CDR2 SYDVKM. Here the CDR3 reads CASSRIEFSMNTEAFF. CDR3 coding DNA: TGTGCCAGCAGCCGTATAGAATTTAGTATGAACACTGAAGCTTTCTTT. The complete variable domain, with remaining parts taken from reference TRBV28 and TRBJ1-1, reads DVKVTQSSRYLVKRTGEKVFLECVQDMDHENMFWYRQDPGLGLRLIYFSYDVKMKEKGDIPEGYSVSREKKERFSLILESASTNQTSMYLCASSRIEFSMNTEAFFGQGTRLTVV.

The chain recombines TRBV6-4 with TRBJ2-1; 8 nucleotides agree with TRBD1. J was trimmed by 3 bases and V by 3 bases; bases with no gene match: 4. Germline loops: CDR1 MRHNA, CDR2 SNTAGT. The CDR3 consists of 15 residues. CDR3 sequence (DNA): TGTGCCAGCAGTGAACAGACAGGGGACTACAATGAGCAGTTCTTC. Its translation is CASSEQTGDYNEQFF.

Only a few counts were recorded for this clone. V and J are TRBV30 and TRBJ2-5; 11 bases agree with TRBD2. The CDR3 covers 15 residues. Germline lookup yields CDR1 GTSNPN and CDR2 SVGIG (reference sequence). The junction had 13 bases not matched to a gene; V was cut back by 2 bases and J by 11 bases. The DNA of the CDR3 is TGTGCCTGGAGTCATAGCGGGGGGGCCGTCTTGTCTCAGTACTTC. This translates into CAWSHSGGAVLSQYF.

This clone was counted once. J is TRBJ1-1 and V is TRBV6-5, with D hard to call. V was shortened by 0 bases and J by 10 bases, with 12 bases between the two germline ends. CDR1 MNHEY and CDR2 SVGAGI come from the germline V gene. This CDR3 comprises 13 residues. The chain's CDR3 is CASSYSSPGRAFF. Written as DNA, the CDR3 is TGTGCCAGCAGTTACTCCTCCCCCGGGAGAGCTTTCTTT.